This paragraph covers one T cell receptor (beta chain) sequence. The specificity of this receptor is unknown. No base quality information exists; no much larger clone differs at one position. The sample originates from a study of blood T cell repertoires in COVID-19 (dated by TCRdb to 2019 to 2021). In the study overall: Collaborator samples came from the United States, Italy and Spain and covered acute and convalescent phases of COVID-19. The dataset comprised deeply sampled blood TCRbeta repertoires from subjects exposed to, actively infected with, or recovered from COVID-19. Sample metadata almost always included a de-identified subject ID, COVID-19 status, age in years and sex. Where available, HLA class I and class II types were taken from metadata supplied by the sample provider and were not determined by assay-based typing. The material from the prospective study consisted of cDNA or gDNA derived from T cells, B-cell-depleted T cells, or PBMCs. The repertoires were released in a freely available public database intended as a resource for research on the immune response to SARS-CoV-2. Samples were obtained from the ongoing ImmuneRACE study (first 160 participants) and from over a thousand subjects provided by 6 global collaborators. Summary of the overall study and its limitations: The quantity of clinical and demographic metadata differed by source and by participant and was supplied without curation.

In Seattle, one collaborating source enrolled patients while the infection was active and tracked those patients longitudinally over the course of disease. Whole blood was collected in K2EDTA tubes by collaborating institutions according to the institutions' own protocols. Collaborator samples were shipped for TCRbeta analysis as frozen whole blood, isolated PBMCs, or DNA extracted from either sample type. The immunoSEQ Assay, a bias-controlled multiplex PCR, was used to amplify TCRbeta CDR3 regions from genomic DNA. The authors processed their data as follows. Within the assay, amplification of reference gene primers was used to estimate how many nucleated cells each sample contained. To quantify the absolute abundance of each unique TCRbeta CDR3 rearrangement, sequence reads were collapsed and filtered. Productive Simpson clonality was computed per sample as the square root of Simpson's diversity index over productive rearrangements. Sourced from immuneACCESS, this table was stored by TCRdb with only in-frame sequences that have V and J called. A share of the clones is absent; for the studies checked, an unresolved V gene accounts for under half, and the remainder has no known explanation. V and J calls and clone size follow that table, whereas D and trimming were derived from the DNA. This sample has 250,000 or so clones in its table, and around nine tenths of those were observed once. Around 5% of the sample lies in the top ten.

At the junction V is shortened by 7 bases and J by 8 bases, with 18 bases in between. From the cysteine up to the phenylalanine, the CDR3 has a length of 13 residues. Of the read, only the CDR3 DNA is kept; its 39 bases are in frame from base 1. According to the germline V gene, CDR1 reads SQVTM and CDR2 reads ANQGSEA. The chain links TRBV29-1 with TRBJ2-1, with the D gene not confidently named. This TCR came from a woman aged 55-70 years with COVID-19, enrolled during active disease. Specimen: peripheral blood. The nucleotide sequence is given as TGCAGCGCGACCCAGGCATTGTCACATGAGCAGTTCTTC. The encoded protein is CSATQALSHEQFF.